The clone carrying this TCR beta chain was observed at least ten times. TCRdb recomputed calls from the 5' RACE reads with MiXCR, one row per CDR3 protein. The profile shows 15,000 or so distinct CDR3 sequences, approximately 7% of them singletons. This CDR3 has 15 amino acids. Germline CDR1 and CDR2: KGHDR and SFDVKD. V shed 1 base, J shed 2 bases, and the junction held 4 bases outside the gene matches. The data stem from a study of T cells after yellow fever vaccination. Across the study: Researchers used CD3, CD45RA, CCR7 and CD95 to sort out EM, EMRA, CM and Tscm memory subsets. With SMART-Seq v4 Ultra Low Input, the fractions containing low cell numbers were prepared. Study conclusions and caveats: A secondary response was less intense yet reached its peak sooner, at day 5 versus 15. In post-booster samples, most primary-vaccination clones reappeared (approximately 95% CD4, roughly 88% CD8).

The sequence was collected from a man between 18 and 35 years old who received the YFV17D yellow fever vaccine. V is TRBV24-1 and J is TRBJ2-7; 7 bases line up with TRBD1. Sample: PBMCs, either bulk or a sorted T-cell subset (CD4+, CD8+, memory, or dextramer-sorted; not recorded which), taken on the day of the yellow fever booster vaccination. The CDR3 nucleotides are TGTGCCACCAGTGATTTTAGGGACAGAGCCTACGAGCAGTACTTC. Residues: CATSDFRDRAYEQYF.